This is a list of T cell receptor beta chains from one sample in a study of cytomegalovirus exposure and HLA in healthy donors. Repertoires were generated with immunoSEQ multiplex PCR, while TCRdb's copy carries only in-frame clones and drops some. The repertoire holds roughly 38,000 clones, with 90% as singletons. The sample was PBMCs. All receptors come from a woman aged 18-29 years in good health and CMV-seronegative. CDR3s include the opening cysteine and the closing phenylalanine or tryptophan. A D gene is named only where the DNA matches it firmly. Rows give clone size only sometimes, using once, few, many, or a class for an expanded clone.

V gene	D gene	J gene	clone size	CDR3 DNA	CDR3 protein
TRBV7-2	TRBD2	TRBJ2-1	-	TGTGCCAGCAGCTTAGGACTAGCGGGTAACAATGAGCAGTTCTTC	CASSLGLAGNNEQFF
TRBV7-2	TRBD2	TRBJ2-3	-	TGTGCCAGCAGCTTCACTAGCGGCACAGATACGCAGTATTTT	CASSFTSGTDTQYF
TRBV2	-	TRBJ1-6	-	TGTGCCAGCAGGGGCCCGGGGGGATACTCACCCCTCCACTTT	CASRGPGGYSPLHF
TRBV11-2	-	TRBJ1-3	-	TGTGCCAGCCGGCTGGGACTTGAAGAGGGAAACACCATATATTTT	CASRLGLEEGNTIYF
TRBV6-1	TRBD1	TRBJ2-2	-	TGTGCCAGCAGTGAGGGACAGGGACACACCGGGGAGCTGTTTTTT	CASSEGQGHTGELFF
TRBV27	-	TRBJ1-1	-	TGTGCCAGCAGTTTATCGGCCCCCACTGAAGCTTTCTTT	CASSLSAPTEAFF
TRBV29-1	TRBD2	TRBJ2-3	-	TGCACCGGGGGACTAGCGGGAGGAGATACGCAGTATTTT	CTGGLAGGDTQYF
TRBV30	-	TRBJ1-2	once	TGTGCGACAACCACAGGGCTGGTCTATGGCTACACCTTC	CATTTGLVYGYTF
TRBV10-1	-	TRBJ2-7	-	TGCGCCCACATCAAGGAGCAGTACTTC	CAHIKEQYF
TRBV2	TRBD2	TRBJ2-1	-	TGTGCCAGCAGTGCGGCGGGAGGGCCACGGAATGAGCAGTTCTTC	CASSAAGGPRNEQFF
TRBV5-1	TRBD2	TRBJ2-1	few	TGCGCCAGCAGCTTTTTCGGACTAGCGGGAGATTCGGGTGAGCAGTTCTTC	CASSFFGLAGDSGEQFF
TRBV5-6	-	TRBJ1-3	-	TGTGCCAGCAGCTTGGGTGGGACTGCCCATCATTTC	CASSLGGTAHHF
TRBV30	TRBD1	TRBJ1-2	-	TGTGCCTGGGAAGGAAGCTCGACAGGGAACTATGGCTACACCTTC	CAWEGSSTGNYGYTF
TRBV27	-	TRBJ2-1	-	TGTGCCAGCAGAACTAGAAGCAATGAGCAGTTCTTC	CASRTRSNEQFF
TRBV18	TRBD1	TRBJ2-7	-	TGTGCCAGCTCACCGATGAGACAGGGGGCGGGGTACGAGCAGTACTTC	CASSPMRQGAGYEQYF
TRBV11-2	-	TRBJ1-5	-	TGTGCCAGCAGCTCAATGGAGGAGAGCTCAGCCCAGCATTTT	CASSSMEESSAQHF
TRBV9	-	TRBJ1-6	-	TGTGCCAGCAGCGTAGCTACAGCTCCGGGAGGGTCACCCCTCCACTTT	CASSVATAPGGSPLHF
TRBV28	TRBD1	TRBJ2-3	-	TGTGCCACCGAAGAGGTGGGACAGGGTCGAGATACGCAGTATTTT	CATEEVGQGRDTQYF
TRBV5-1	-	TRBJ2-6	-	TGCGCCAGCAGCTTGGAGGCAGGGTCTGGGGCCAACGTCCTGACTTTC	CASSLEAGSGANVLTF
TRBV2	-	TRBJ1-5	-	TGTGCCAGCACCCCCACTAGGGTGGATCAGCCCCAGCATTTT	CASTPTRVDQPQHF
TRBV18	-	TRBJ1-2	-	TGTGCCAGCTCACCCTCTGGACACCCCACGGAGGGCTACACCTTC	CASSPSGHPTEGYTF
TRBV28	-	TRBJ1-5	-	TGTGCCAGCAGTTTCTTAGGGACAATCAATCAGCCCCAGCATTTT	CASSFLGTINQPQHF
TRBV7-9	-	TRBJ2-7	-	TGTTCCAGCAGCAACCAGGCCTACGAGCAGTACTTC	CSSSNQAYEQYF
TRBV27	TRBD2	TRBJ2-5	-	TGTGCCAGCTCAGATAGAGCGGGAGGTCCAGAGACCCAGTACTTC	CASSDRAGGPETQYF
TRBV28	TRBD2	TRBJ2-2	-	TGTGCCAGCAGTTTACTAGCGGGAGGGCCCGGGGAGCTGTTTTTT	CASSLLAGGPGELFF
TRBV5-6	-	TRBJ2-5	once	TGTGCCAGCAGCCGCCAGGGCGGGGAGCAGTACTTC	CASSRQGGEQYF
TRBV19	TRBD1	TRBJ2-7	once	TGTGCCAGTAGTGCTCGACAGGGGACAGTCCACGAGCAGTACTTC	CASSARQGTVHEQYF
TRBV5-1	-	TRBJ1-2	-	TGCGCCAGCAGCTTGGTAGGGACTACTAACTATGGCTACACCTTC	CASSLVGTTNYGYTF
TRBV2	TRBD2	TRBJ2-3	-	TGTGCCAGCAGGAGCCTAGCGGGATCTACAGATACGCAGTATTTT	CASRSLAGSTDTQYF
TRBV5-6	TRBD2	TRBJ2-3	-	TGTGCCAGCAGCTTGGGTAGCGGGACCCGTACGCAGTATTTT	CASSLGSGTRTQYF
TRBV19	-	TRBJ1-1	-	TGTGCCAGTAGTATAGGCCCCGGGGGCACTGAAGCTTTCTTT	CASSIGPGGTEAFF